Below are 5 T cell receptor beta chains sequenced from a single sample in a study of T and B cells in COVID-19 patients. Multiplex PCR with BIOMED2 TRB-A/B primer pools amplified TRB rearrangements. TCRdb reprocessed the multiplex PCR reads via MiXCR and lists one record per CDR3 protein. The table lists approximately 18,000 distinct CDR3 sequences, under 30% of them singletons, with 4% to 5.5% in the top ten. Blood genomic DNA input for TRB amplification was roughly 220-500 ng. Sequenced material: blood. The receptors originated from a human donor who had recovered from COVID-19.

This clonotype was found a few times. The rearrangement links TRBV12-3 or TRBV12-4 to TRBJ2-7, with TRBD1 identical over 12 bases. J lost 6 bases, V lost 5 bases, and 8 bases had no gene match. This CDR3 region has 15 residues. Here the CDR3 DNA reads TGTGCCAGCAGTACCCCGGGACAGGGGGCATTCGAGCAGTACTTC. Residues: CASSTPGQGAFEQYF.

The chain employs TRBV6-5 and TRBJ1-5; D is ambiguous. Germline V gene sequence: CDR1 MNHEY, CDR2 SVGAGI. The CDR3 has 14 residues. V lost 11 bases and J 0 bases, leaving 14 bases between the germline ends. CDR3 loop: CACDRGYSNQPQHF. In nucleotides, the CDR3 is TGTGCCTGCGACCGCGGCTATAGCAATCAGCCCCAGCATTTT.

This clonotype has ten or more counts. V is TRBV19 and J is TRBJ2-5; D is perhaps TRBD1 or TRBD2 (5 bases each). CDR1 and CDR2 from the germline V gene are LNHDA and SQIVND (reference sequence). The CDR3 length is 15 residues. V shed 0 bases and J shed 2 bases, with 10 bases lying between them. This CDR3 reads CASSIDRGRQETQYF. In nucleotides, the CDR3 is TGTGCCAGTAGTATAGATCGGGGCAGGCAAGAGACCCAGTACTTC.

This clonotype was seen many times. The V gene is TRBV6-1, the J gene TRBJ2-3, with D tentatively TRBD1 (5 bases). The CDR3 covers 12 residues. V was clipped by 4 bases and J by 6 bases, with 8 bases between them. CDR1 is MNHNS, CDR2 SASEGT, per germline. The CDR3 region has the DNA TGTGCCAGCAGTGTAGGGGTTGATACGCAGTATTTT. Protein: CASSVGVDTQYF.

V and J are TRBV12-3 or TRBV12-4 and TRBJ1-2, with TRBD1 matching over 7 bases. V lost 7 bases and J lost 8; bases outside the gene matches: 16. CDR3 size: 15 residues. CDR3 coding DNA: TGTGCCAGCAAGAGCACCGGGACAGATGCTGTCGGCTACACCTTC. Protein: CASKSTGTDAVGYTF.